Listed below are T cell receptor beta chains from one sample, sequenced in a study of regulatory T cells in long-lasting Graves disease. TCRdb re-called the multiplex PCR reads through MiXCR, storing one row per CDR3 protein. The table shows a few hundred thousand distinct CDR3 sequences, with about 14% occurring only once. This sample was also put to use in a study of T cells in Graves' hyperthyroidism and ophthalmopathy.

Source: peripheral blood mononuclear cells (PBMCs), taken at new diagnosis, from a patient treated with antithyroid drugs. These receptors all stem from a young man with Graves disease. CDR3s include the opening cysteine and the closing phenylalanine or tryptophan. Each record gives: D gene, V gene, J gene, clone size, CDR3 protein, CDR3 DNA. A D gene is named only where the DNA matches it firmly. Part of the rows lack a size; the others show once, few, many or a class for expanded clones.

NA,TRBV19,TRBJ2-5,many,CASSFLPRQLRQETQYF,TGTGCCAGTAGCTTCTTACCTCGACAGCTCCGCCAAGAGACCCAGTACTTC
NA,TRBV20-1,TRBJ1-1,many,CSRSGWRGLGLNTEAFF,TGCAGTCGAAGCGGTTGGAGGGGCTTGGGCTTGAACACTGAAGCTTTCTTT
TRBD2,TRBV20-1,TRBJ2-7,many,CSARVPSGDYEQYF,TGCAGTGCTAGAGTACCTAGCGGAGATTACGAGCAGTACTTC
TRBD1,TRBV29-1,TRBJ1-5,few,CSATRGTGRNQPQHF,TGCAGCGCCACCAGAGGGACAGGCCGCAATCAGCCCCAGCATTTT
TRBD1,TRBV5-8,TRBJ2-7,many,CASSFGTALSYEQYF,TGTGCCAGCAGCTTCGGGACAGCTCTTTCCTACGAGCAGTACTTC
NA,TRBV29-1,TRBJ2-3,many,CSVPGPFTDTQYF,TGCAGCGTTCCAGGCCCCTTCACAGATACGCAGTATTTT
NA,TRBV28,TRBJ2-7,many,CASSPTGRKDEQYF,TGTGCCAGCAGTCCGACAGGGAGGAAGGACGAGCAGTACTTC
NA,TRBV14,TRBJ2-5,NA,CASSQIRGETQYF,TGTGCCAGCAGCCAAATCCGCGGAGAGACCCAGTACTTC
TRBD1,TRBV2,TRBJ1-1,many,CASKGQGTTEAFF,TGTGCCAGCAAAGGACAGGGCACCACTGAAGCTTTCTTT
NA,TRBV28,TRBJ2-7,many,CASREKTGFSYEQYF,TGTGCCAGCAGAGAAAAGACCGGTTTCTCCTACGAGCAGTACTTC
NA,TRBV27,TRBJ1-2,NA,CASSLRGSSYGYTF,TGTGCCAGCAGTTTACGGGGCAGTTCCTATGGCTACACCTTC
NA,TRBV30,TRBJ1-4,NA,CAWRGWAQKDEKLFF,TGTGCCTGGAGGGGTTGGGCGCAGAAGGATGAAAAACTGTTTTTT
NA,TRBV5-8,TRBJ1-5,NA,CASSLLIANQPQHF,TGTGCCAGCAGCCTCCTCATAGCAAATCAGCCCCAGCATTTT
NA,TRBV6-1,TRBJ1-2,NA,CASSDGAGILNGYTF,TGTGCCAGCAGCGACGGGGCAGGGATCTTGAATGGCTACACCTTC
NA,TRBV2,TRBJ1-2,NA,CASKGYSYGYTF,TGTGCCAGCAAAGGGTACAGCTATGGCTACACCTTC
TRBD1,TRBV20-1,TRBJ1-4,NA,CSSTGVGEKLFF,TGCAGTTCGACAGGGGTTGGAGAAAAACTGTTTTTT
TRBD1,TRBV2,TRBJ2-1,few,CASSGDLEGTASSYNEQFF,TGTGCCAGCAGTGGAGATCTTGAGGGGACAGCGAGCTCCTACAATGAGCAGTTCTTC
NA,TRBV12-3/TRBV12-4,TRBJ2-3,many,CASSNKLGTDTQYF,TGTGCCAGCAGTAACAAGCTCGGCACAGATACGCAGTATTTT
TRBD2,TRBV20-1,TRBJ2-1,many,CSAIVLAGLNEQFF,TGCAGTGCCATCGTACTAGCGGGCCTGAATGAGCAGTTCTTC
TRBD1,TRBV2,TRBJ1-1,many,CASSEWTGPMNTEAFF,TGTGCCAGCAGTGAATGGACAGGGCCCATGAACACTGAAGCTTTCTTT
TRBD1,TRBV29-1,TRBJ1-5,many,CSVFTGDARQPQHF,TGCAGCGTCTTTACAGGGGATGCTCGACAGCCCCAGCATTTT
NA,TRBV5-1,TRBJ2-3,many,CASSLGVGGSADTQYF,TGCGCCAGCAGCTTGGGCGTAGGCGGCTCGGCAGATACGCAGTATTTT
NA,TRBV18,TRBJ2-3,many,CASSPPSSTDTQYF,TGTGCCAGCTCACCACCGTCTAGCACAGATACGCAGTATTTT
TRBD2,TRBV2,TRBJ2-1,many,CASSLGLAGGGYNEQFF,TGTGCCAGCAGCTTAGGACTAGCGGGAGGAGGCTACAATGAGCAGTTCTTC
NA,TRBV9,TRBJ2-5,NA,CASSALAEGGETQYF,TGTGCCAGCAGCGCCCTAGCGGAGGGGGGGGAGACCCAGTACTTC
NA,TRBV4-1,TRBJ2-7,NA,CASSRGGGASYEQYF,TGCGCCAGCAGCCGAGGGGGGGGAGCCTCCTACGAGCAGTACTTC
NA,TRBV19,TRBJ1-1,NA,CASSFGTNAFF,TGTGCCAGTAGTTTCGGGACTAATGCTTTCTTT
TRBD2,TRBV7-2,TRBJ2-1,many,CASSFSSTSGQYNEQFF,TGTGCCAGCAGCTTTTCCTCGACTAGCGGACAGTACAATGAGCAGTTCTTC
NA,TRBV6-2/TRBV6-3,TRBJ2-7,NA,CASSYSRQGNYEQYF,TGTGCCAGCAGTTACTCGCGGCAGGGGAACTACGAGCAGTACTTC
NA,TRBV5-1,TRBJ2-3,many,CASNPGAQAFTDTQYF,TGCGCCAGCAACCCCGGGGCGCAGGCTTTCACAGATACGCAGTATTTT
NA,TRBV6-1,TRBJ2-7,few,CASSEALGHLEQYF,TGTGCCAGCAGTGAAGCGCTTGGGCACCTCGAGCAGTACTTC
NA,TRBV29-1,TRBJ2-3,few,CSVESFPSTEKSTDTQYF,TGCAGCGTTGAATCCTTCCCCTCGACCGAAAAAAGCACAGATACGCAGTATTTT
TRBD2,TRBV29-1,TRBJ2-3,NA,CSVLGLAQTGTQYF,TGCAGCGTCCTGGGACTAGCGCAGACGGGTACGCAGTATTTT
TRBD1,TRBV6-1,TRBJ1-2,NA,CASSWTTGGNGANYGYTF,TGTGCCAGCAGCTGGACAACAGGGGGAAACGGGGCTAACTATGGCTACACCTTC
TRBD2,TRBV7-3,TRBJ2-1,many,CASSSGGPNEQFF,TGTGCCAGCAGCTCGGGAGGGCCAAATGAGCAGTTCTTC
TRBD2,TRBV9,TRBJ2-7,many,CASSSEVAGTESSYEQYF,TGTGCCAGCAGCTCGGAGGTAGCGGGCACCGAGAGCTCCTACGAGCAGTACTTC
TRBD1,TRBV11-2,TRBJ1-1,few,CASSSRPPGGLSEAFF,TGTGCCAGCAGCTCCCGTCCGCCAGGGGGTCTTTCTGAAGCTTTCTTT
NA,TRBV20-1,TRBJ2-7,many,CSAGADSVESYEQYF,TGCAGTGCTGGTGCGGACAGCGTCGAGTCCTACGAGCAGTACTTC
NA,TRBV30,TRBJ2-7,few,CAWNLIQGPYEQYF,TGTGCCTGGAACCTGATTCAGGGCCCCTACGAGCAGTACTTC
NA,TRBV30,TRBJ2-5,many,CAWSPGRGETQYF,TGTGCCTGGAGCCCTGGGCGGGGAGAGACCCAGTACTTC